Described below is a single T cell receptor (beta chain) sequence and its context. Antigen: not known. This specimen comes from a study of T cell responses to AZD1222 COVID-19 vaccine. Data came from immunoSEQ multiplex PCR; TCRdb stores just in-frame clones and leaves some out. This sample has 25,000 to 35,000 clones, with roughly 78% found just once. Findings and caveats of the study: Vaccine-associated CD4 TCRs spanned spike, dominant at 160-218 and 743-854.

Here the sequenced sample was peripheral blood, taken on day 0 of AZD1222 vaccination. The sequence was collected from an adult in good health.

CDR3: CASSEQGQYGYTF. As DNA, the CDR3 is TGTGCCAGCAGTGAACAGGGTCAGTATGGCTACACCTTC. The gene calls are TRBV6-1 and TRBJ1-2; TRBD1 is a possible D gene (5 bases). V was clipped by 2 bases and J by 5 bases, with 9 bases between them. The V gene's germline CDR1 is MNHNS and CDR2 SASEGT. The CDR3 has 13 residues.